Following are 9 T cell receptor beta chains from one sample sequenced in a study of cytomegalovirus exposure and HLA in healthy donors. Both 60 Vbeta primers and 13 Jbeta primers went into the PCR. Clones were sequenced by immunoSEQ multiplex PCR, and TCRdb holds only the in-frame ones, with some missing. The sample carries fewer than 95,000 clones, less than 85% recorded once. The specimen was PBMCs. The receptor set was obtained from a man between 35 and 55 years old in good health and CMV-seropositive.

This chain links TRBV7-2 with TRBJ2-2; tentatively, D is TRBD2 (5 bases). CDR3 length: 18 amino acids. Germline V gives CDR1 SGHTA, CDR2 FQGNSA. Trimming cost V 4 bases and J 8 bases, with 26 bases left between them. The chain's CDR3 is CASSSTGNSWSWLGELFF. The CDR3 DNA follows: TGTGCCAGCAGCTCCACCGGGAACAGTTGGTCTTGGTTGGGGGAGCTGTTTTTT.

The rearrangement links TRBV6-1 to TRBJ2-5, with no clear D. From germline, CDR1 is MNHNS and CDR2 SASEGT. The germline V and J ends were trimmed by 7 bases and 5 bases, with 20 bases remaining between them. The CDR3 is made up of 15 amino acids. The CDR3 sequence is CASTDRVGGRETQYF. In nucleotides, the CDR3 is TGTGCCAGCACCGATCGGGTCGGTGGTCGGGAGACCCAGTACTTC.

The chain joins TRBV7-9 to TRBJ1-4; 12 nucleotides agree with TRBD1. The CDR3 runs to 17 residues. V lost 4 bases to trimming and J lost 0 bases; unmatched junction nucleotides: 3. Germline loops: CDR1 SEHNR, CDR2 FQNEAQ (reference sequence). The CDR3 DNA is TGTGCCAGCAGCTCCCGGGACAGGGGGCCAACTAATGAAAAACTGTTTTTT. This codes for CASSSRDRGPTNEKLFF.

V usage is TRBV28 and J usage is TRBJ2-1; 10 bases line up with TRBD2. This CDR3 is 16 amino acids long. V was clipped by 4 bases and J by 8 bases; unmatched bases: 11. Germline V gene sequence: CDR1 MDHEN, CDR2 SYDVKM. CDR3 loop: CASSSVGSGRAYEQFF. The CDR3 region has the DNA TGTGCCAGCAGTTCTGTGGGGAGCGGGAGGGCCTATGAGCAGTTCTTC. Full variable domain (missing parts from reference TRBV28 and TRBJ2-1): DVKVTQSSRYLVKRTGEKVFLECVQDMDHENMFWYRQDPGLGLRLIYFSYDVKMKEKGDIPEGYSVSREKKERFSLILESASTNQTSMYLCASSSVGSGRAYEQFFGPGTRLTVL.

The rearrangement joins TRBV7-3 to TRBJ2-3; D remains ambiguous. This CDR3 has 12 residues. The V gene lost 4 bases and the J gene lost 6 bases, with 8 bases spanning the gap. Germline V gene data show CDR1 as SGHTA and CDR2 as FQGTGA. The CDR3 region is CASSSQSDTQYF. In DNA form, the CDR3 reads TGTGCCAGCAGCTCTCAGTCGGATACGCAGTATTTT.

The chain combines TRBV23-1 with TRBJ2-1; D remains unclear. TRBV23-1 has ORF status, its function being uncertain. V was trimmed by 4 bases and J by 4 bases, leaving 26 bases between them. The CDR3 spans 19 residues. The DNA of the CDR3 is TGCGCCAGCAGTCTTAGGCCCTCGCGGCGGCTGCAAGCTTACAATGAGCAGTTCTTC. Its protein product is CASSLRPSRRLQAYNEQFF.

This clone was seen just once. V and J are TRBV6-1 and TRBJ2-5, with 7 nucleotides matching TRBD2. V shed 6 bases and J 6 bases; nucleotides not matched to a gene: 13. CDR1 MNHNS and CDR2 SASEGT come from the germline V gene. The CDR3 consists of 15 residues. The CDR3 DNA reads TGTGCCAGCAGCCCCCTAGGGGAGGGCCGTCAGACCCAGTACTTC. It yields the protein CASSPLGEGRQTQYF.

J is TRBJ1-6 and V is TRBV27, with a weak D call TRBD1 (5 bases). The CDR3 totals 13 residues. Germline V gives CDR1 MNHEY, CDR2 SMNVEV (reference sequence). V gave up 7 bases and J gave up 9 bases, with 13 bases separating them. CDR3 sequence (DNA): TGTGCCAGCATGAGGCCCGGGGGTTCACCCCTCCACTTT. Encoded protein: CASMRPGGSPLHF.

In its sample, this clone was seen once. This sequence joins TRBV7-2 and TRBJ2-7; maybe TRBD1 (6 bases). Germline CDR1 is SGHTA and CDR2 is FQGNSA. V lost 5 bases, J lost 4 bases, and 12 bases lay in between. The CDR3 is 13 amino acids. DNA for the CDR3: TGTGCCAGCAGCGCCTGGGACACGTACGAGCAGTACTTC. Encoded protein: CASSAWDTYEQYF.